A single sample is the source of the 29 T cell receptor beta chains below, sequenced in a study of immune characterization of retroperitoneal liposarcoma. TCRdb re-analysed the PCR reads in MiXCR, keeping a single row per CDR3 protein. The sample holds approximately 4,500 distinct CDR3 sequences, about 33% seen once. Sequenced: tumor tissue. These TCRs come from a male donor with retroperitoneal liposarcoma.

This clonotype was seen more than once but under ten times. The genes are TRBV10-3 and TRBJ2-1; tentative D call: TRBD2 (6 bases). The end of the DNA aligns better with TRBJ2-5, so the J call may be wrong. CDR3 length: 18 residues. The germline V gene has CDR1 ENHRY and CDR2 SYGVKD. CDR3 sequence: CAISGKGGSGGDQETQYF. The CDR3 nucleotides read TGTGCCATCAGTGGAAAGGGAGGTAGCGGAGGGGACCAAGAGACCCAGTACTTC.

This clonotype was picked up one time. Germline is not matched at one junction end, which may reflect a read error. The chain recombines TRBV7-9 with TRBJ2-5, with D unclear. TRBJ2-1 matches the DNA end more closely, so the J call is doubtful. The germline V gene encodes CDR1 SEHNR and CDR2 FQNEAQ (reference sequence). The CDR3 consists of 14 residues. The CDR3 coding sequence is TGTGCCAACAGCCCACGAGGTTCTCAAGAGACCCAGTTCTTC. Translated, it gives CANSPRGSQETQFF.

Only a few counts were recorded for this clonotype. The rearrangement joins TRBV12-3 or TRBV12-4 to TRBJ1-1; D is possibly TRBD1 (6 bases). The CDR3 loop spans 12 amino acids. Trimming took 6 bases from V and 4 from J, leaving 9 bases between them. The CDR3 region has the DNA TGTGCCAGCAGCCAGGGGTCCACTGAAGCTTTCTTT. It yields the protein CASSQGSTEAFF.

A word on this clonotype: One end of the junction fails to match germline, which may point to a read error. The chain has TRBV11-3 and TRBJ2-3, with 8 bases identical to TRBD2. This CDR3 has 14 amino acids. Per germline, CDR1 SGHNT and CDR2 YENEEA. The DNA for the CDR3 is TGTGCCAGCAGCTTCCCAGCCACCGGGGGGGAGCAGTTCTTT. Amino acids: CASSFPATGGEQFF. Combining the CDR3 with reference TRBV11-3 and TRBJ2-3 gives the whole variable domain EAGVVQSPRYKIIEKKQPVAFWCNPISGHNTLYWYLQNLGQGPELLIRYENEEAVDDSQLPKDRFSAERLKGVDSTLKIQPAELGDSAVYLCASSFPATGGEQFFGPGTRLTVL.

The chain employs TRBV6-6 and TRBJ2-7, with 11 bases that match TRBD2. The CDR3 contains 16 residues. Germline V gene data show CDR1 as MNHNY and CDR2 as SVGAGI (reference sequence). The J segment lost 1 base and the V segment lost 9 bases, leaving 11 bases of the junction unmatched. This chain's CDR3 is CASRGLAVGGSYEQYF. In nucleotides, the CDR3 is TGTGCCAGTCGGGGACTAGCGGTTGGGGGATCCTACGAGCAGTACTTC.

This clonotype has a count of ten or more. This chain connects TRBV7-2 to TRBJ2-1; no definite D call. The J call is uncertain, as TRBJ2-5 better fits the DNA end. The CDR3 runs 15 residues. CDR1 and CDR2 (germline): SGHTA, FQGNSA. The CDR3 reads CASSLDGPWRETQYF. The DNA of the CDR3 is TGTGCCAGCAGCTTAGATGGACCTTGGCGGGAGACCCAGTACTTC.

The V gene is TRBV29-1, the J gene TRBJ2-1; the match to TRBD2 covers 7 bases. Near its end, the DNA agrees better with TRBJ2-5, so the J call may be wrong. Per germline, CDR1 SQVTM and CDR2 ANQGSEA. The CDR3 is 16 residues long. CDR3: CSVDSLHEGLIETQYF. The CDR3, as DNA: TGCAGCGTTGATAGCCTTCATGAGGGACTAATAGAGACCCAGTACTTC.

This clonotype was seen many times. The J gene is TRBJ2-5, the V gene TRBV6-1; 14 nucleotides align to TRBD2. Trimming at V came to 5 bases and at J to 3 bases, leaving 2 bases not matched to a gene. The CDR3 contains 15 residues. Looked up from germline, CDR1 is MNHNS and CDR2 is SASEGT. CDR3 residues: CASSLGLAGEETQYF. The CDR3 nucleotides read TGTGCCAGCAGTTTGGGACTAGCGGGAGAAGAGACCCAGTACTTC.

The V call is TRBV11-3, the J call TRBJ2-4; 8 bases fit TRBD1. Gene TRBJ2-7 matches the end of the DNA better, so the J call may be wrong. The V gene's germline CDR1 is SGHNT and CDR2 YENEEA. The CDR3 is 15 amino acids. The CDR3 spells CASSLLGTGPYEQYF. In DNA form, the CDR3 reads TGTGCCAGCAGCTTACTCGGGACAGGCCCCTACGAGCAGTACTTC.

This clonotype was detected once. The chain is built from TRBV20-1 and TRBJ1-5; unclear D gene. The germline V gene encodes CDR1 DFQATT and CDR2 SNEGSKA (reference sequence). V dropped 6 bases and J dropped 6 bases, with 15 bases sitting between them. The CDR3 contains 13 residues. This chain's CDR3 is CSADHTSGQPQHF. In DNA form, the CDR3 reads TGCAGTGCGGATCACACCTCAGGTCAGCCCCAGCATTTT.

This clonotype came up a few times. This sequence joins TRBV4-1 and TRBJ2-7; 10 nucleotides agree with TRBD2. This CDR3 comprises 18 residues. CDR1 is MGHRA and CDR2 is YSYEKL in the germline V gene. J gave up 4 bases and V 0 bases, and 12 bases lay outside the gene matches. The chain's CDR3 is CASSQDPSLAGVSYEQYF. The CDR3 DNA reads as TGCGCCAGCAGCCAAGATCCATCCCTAGCGGGAGTGTCTTACGAGCAGTACTTC.

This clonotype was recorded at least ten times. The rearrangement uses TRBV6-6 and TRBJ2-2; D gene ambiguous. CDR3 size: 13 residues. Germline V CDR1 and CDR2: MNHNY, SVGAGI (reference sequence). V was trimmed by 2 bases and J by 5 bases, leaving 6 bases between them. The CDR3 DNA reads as TGTGCCAGCAGTTACCAGGAGACCGGGGAGCTGTTTTTT. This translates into CASSYQETGELFF.

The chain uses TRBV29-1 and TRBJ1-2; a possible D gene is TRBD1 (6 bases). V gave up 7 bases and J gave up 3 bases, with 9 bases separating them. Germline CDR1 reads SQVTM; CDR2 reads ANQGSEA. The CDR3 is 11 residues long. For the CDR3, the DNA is TGCAGCGAGTACAGGGACTATGGCTACACCTTC. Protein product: CSEYRDYGYTF.

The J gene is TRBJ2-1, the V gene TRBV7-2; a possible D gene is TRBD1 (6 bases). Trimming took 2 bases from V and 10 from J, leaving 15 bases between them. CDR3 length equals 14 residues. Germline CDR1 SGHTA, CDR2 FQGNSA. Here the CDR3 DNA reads TGTGCCAGCAGCTTAAGGACAGTCTCCTACGAGCAGTTCTTC. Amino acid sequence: CASSLRTVSYEQFF.

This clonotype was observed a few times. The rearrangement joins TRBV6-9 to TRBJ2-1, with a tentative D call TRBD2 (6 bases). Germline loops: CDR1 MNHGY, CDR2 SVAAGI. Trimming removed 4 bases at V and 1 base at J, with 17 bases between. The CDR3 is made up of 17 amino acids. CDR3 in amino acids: CASSLGGRKGSYNEQFF. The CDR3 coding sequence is TGTGCCAGCAGTTTAGGTGGGAGGAAGGGGTCCTACAATGAGCAGTTCTTC.

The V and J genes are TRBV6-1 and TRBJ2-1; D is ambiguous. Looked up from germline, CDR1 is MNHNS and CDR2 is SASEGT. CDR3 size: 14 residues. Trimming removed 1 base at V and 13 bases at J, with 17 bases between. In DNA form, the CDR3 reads TGTGCCAGCAGTGAAGGGTGGGAACAAGAGACCCAGTTCTTC. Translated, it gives CASSEGWEQETQFF.

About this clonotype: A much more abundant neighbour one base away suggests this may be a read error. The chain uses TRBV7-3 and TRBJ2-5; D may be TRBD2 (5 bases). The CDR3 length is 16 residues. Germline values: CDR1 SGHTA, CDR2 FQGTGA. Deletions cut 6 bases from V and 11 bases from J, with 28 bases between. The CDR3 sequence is CASRSAGRSSYNEQYF. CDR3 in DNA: TGTGCCAGCAGGTCGGCGGGCCGGAGCTCCTACAATGAGCAGTACTTC.

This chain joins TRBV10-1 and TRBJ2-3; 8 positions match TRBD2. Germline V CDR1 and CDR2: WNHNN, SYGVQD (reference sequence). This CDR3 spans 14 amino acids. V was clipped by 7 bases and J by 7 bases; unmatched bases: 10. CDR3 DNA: TGCGCCAGCAACGTAGCGGGGTTCGAAAATACGCAGTATTTT. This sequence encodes CASNVAGFENTQYF.

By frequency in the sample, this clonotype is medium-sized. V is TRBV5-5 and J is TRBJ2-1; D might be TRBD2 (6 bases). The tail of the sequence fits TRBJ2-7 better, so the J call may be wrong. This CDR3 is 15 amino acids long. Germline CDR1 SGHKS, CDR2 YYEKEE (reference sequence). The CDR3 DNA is TGTGCCAGCAGCTTGGATGGCGGGGATGTATACGAGCAGTACTTC. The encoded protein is CASSLDGGDVYEQYF.

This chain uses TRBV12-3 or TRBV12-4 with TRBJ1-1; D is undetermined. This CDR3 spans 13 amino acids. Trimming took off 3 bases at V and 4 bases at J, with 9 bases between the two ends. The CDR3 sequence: CASSFMVRTEAFF. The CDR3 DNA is TGTGCCAGCAGTTTCATGGTCCGCACTGAAGCTTTCTTT.

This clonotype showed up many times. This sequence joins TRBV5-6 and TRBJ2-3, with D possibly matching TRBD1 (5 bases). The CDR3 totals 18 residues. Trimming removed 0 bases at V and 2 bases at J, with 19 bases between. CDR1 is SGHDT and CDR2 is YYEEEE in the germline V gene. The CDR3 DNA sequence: TGTGCCAGCAGCTTGGCCAACTTCAGGGCTTGGGACACAGATACGCAGTATTTT. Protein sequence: CASSLANFRAWDTDTQYF.

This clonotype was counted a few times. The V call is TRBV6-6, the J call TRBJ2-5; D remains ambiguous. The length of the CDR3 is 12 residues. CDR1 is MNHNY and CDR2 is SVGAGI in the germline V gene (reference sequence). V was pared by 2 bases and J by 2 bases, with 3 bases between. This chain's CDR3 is CASSYRQETQYF. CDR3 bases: TGTGCCAGCAGTTACAGACAAGAGACCCAGTACTTC.

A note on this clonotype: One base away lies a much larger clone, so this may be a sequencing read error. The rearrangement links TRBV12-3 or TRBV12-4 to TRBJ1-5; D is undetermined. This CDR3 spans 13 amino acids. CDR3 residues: CASSFRVNQPQNF. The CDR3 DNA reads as TGTGCCAGCAGTTTTAGGGTCAATCAGCCCCAGAATTTT.

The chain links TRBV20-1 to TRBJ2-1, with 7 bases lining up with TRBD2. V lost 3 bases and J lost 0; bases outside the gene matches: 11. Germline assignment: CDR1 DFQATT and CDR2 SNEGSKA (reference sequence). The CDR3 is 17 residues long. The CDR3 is CSARVASGQDSYNEQFF. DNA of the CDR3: TGCAGTGCTAGGGTTGCTAGCGGACAAGACTCCTACAATGAGCAGTTCTTC.

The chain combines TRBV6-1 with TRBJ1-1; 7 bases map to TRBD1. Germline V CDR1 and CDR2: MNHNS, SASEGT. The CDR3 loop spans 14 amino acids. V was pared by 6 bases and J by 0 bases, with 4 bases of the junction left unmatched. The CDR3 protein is CASRSQGLNTEAFF. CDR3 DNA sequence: TGTGCCAGCAGATCACAGGGGTTGAACACTGAAGCTTTCTTT.

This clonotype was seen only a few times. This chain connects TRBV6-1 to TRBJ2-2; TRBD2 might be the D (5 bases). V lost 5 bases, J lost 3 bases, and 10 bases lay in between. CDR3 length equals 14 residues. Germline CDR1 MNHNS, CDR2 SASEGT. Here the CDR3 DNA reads TGTGCCAGCAGTCCCGGGATAGACACCGGGGAGCTGTTTTTT. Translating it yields CASSPGIDTGELFF.

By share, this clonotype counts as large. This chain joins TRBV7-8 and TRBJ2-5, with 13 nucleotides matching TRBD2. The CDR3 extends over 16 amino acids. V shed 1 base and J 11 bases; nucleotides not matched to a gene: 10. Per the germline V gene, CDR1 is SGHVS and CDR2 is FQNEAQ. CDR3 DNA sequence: TGTGCCAGCAGCTTAGAAACTAGCGGGAGGGGGGGGGAGCAGTACTTC. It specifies CASSLETSGRGGEQYF.

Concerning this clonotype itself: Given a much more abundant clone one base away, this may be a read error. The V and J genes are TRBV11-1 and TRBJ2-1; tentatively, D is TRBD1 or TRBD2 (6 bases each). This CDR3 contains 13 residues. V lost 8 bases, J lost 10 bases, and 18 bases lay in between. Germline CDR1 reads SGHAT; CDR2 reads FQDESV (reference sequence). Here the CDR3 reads CASRGQGLVEQFF. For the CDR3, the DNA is TGTGCCAGCCGGGGGCAGGGGTTGGTCGAGCAGTTCTTC.

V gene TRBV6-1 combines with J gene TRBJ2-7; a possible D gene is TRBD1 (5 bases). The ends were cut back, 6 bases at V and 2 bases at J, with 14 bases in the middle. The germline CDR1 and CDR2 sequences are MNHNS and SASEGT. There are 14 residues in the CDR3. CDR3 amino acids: CASSVPTDTYEQYF. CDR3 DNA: TGTGCCAGCAGCGTCCCGACAGATACCTACGAGCAGTACTTC.